The rows below give T cell receptor beta chains drawn from one sample of a study of CD8 T cells in ankylosing spondylitis. TCRdb re-called the 5' RACE reads through MiXCR, storing one row per CDR3 protein. The table lists 450,000 or so distinct CDR3 sequences, approximately 26% of them singletons. Sequencing was carried out using blood, either unsorted or a sorted T cell fraction (not recorded which). The receptors come from a male donor with ankylosing spondylitis. Both conserved end residues are trimmed from each CDR3. Fields, in order: V gene, J gene, CDR3 protein.

>TRBV20-1|TRBJ2-7
SAGEQNTYEQY
>TRBV24-1|TRBJ2-3
ATSGGKGAIMDTQY
>TRBV24-1|TRBJ1-5
ATSDFGQNQPQH
>TRBV20-1|TRBJ2-7
SARDPRGTGMEQY
>TRBV5-1|TRBJ1-1
ASSLVAPVSGANTEAF
>TRBV9|TRBJ2-3
ASSVVGGAGTDTQY
>TRBV29-1|TRBJ2-3
SGRLASTDTQY
>TRBV12-3/TRBV12-4|TRBJ2-7
ASSPGSYYEQY
>TRBV7-2|TRBJ2-3
ASSLAGVSTDTQY
>TRBV5-1|TRBJ2-3
ASSLRTSGDTQY
>TRBV5-1|TRBJ2-7
ASSLALDRDEQY
>TRBV12-3/TRBV12-4|TRBJ1-5
ASSLRPGFQH
>TRBV20-1|TRBJ2-5
SARGGLAQETQY
>TRBV7-9|TRBJ2-7
ASSPEGGQV
>TRBV28|TRBJ1-4
ASSPQGFVGEKLF
>TRBV5-4|TRBJ1-5
ASSGGKQNNQPQH
>TRBV12-3/TRBV12-4|TRBJ1-1
ASSTAGAQSLSGAF
>TRBV28|TRBJ1-2
ASSLEYGYT
>TRBV20-1|TRBJ1-1
SAVYTEAF
>TRBV20-1|TRBJ2-1
SASYPRSTSYNEQF
>TRBV11-1|TRBJ1-2
ASSLDGVTGLGYT
>TRBV6-1|TRBJ1-5
ASSGQYRSWGGNQPQH
>TRBV20-1|TRBJ2-1
SASGTGRVGEQF
>TRBV10-3|TRBJ1-4
AISEANEKLF
>TRBV7-6|TRBJ2-1
ASSLLGSGRRYSYNEQF
>TRBV20-1|TRBJ2-1
SASVDYNEQF
>TRBV3-1|TRBJ2-7
ASSQDQRTSGTEQY
>TRBV7-8|TRBJ1-1
ASSLVEESTEAF
>TRBV7-9|TRBJ2-7
ASSLATGTGQY
>TRBV5-5|TRBJ1-6
ASSFRDGYYNSPLH
>TRBV24-1|TRBJ2-1
ATSETGSSYNEQF
>TRBV12-3/TRBV12-4|TRBJ1-1
ASSFGGGRNTEAF
>TRBV30|TRBJ1-1
AWTRTGATEAF
>TRBV3-1|TRBJ2-5
ATGGAYQETQY
>TRBV18|TRBJ1-1
ASSPRGQALGRNTEAF
>TRBV6-2/TRBV6-3|TRBJ2-1
ASSWANEQF
>TRBV5-1|TRBJ1-2
ASSMGQASTYGYT
>TRBV7-9|TRBJ1-1
ASSLASGGNTEAF
>TRBV20-1|TRBJ1-5
SATGTGGGGQPQH
>TRBV3-1|TRBJ2-2
ASSQDIPPNTGELF
>TRBV3-1|TRBJ1-3
ASSQGEGGSGNTIY
>TRBV20-1|TRBJ2-3
SAWVGGTDTQY
>TRBV5-1|TRBJ2-1
ASSGGEREGQL
>TRBV5-1|TRBJ2-5
ASRDRTQETQY
>TRBV15|TRBJ2-3
ATSRDELTDTQY
>TRBV3-1|TRBJ2-1
ASSIIHEQF
>TRBV7-2|TRBJ1-1
ASSPQGEDLEAF
>TRBV2|TRBJ2-3
ASSKTGPSEGMDTQY
>TRBV12-3/TRBV12-4|TRBJ2-5
ASSWEAETQY
>TRBV29-1|TRBJ2-3
SVAYGRDPGTDTQY